Below are 9 T cell receptor beta chains sequenced from a single sample in a study of T cells after yellow fever vaccination. TCRdb re-called the 5' RACE reads through MiXCR, storing one row per CDR3 protein. This table holds 150,000 to 200,000 distinct CDR3 sequences, around 7.3% found once. The input for sequencing was CD4+ T cells sorted from PBMCs, taken 4 to 5 days after the first yellow fever vaccination. The receptors here all came from a man between 18 and 35 years old who received the YFV17D yellow fever vaccine.

This clonotype was seen at least ten times. This chain connects TRBV6-1 to TRBJ2-3; 10 positions match TRBD2. The ends lost 5 bases at V and 4 bases at J; junction bases unmatched: 6. The CDR3 covers 15 residues. The germline gives CDR1 MNHNS, CDR2 SASEGT. In nucleotides, the CDR3 is TGTGCCAGCAGTAAGCGGGGGGGCCTTCCAGATACGCAGTATTTT. Protein product: CASSKRGGLPDTQYF.

This chain uses TRBV6-2 or TRBV6-3 with TRBJ2-7, with D hard to call. Germline V gene data show CDR1 as MNHEY and CDR2 as SVGEGT. Between the trimmed V and J ends, which lost 5 bases and 3 bases, there was a span of 11 bases. This CDR3 has 13 amino acids. This CDR3 reads CASSGPVNYEQYV. The CDR3 nucleotides are TGTGCCAGCAGTGGCCCGGTCAACTACGAGCAGTACGTC.

In this sample, this clonotype turned up a few times. CDR3 in amino acids: CASSLWTGGPETQYF. For the CDR3, the DNA is TGTGCCAGCAGTTTGTGGACAGGGGGCCCAGAGACCCAGTACTTC. The V gene is TRBV12-3 or TRBV12-4, the J gene TRBJ2-5; the match to TRBD1 covers 11 bases. With V trimmed by 3 bases and J by 4 bases, 4 bases remained unmatched. CDR3 length equals 15 residues.

This clonotype was detected many times. The rearrangement uses TRBV5-1 and TRBJ2-7; TRBD2 might be the D (6 bases). CDR1 is SGHRS, CDR2 YFSETQ, per germline. This CDR3 is 13 amino acids long. Deletions cut 0 bases from V and 3 bases from J, with 7 bases between. CDR3 in DNA: TGCGCCAGCAGCTTGGCGGGGGTCTACGAGCAGTACTTC. This encodes CASSLAGVYEQYF.

This clonotype was counted between two and nine times. The chain is built from TRBV7-2 and TRBJ1-1, with D possibly being TRBD1 (5 bases). Trimming removed 1 base at V and 4 bases at J, with 7 bases between. Germline CDR1 reads SGHTA; CDR2 reads FQGNSA. This CDR3 region has 13 residues. The CDR3 sequence is CASSLDRSTEAFF. In nucleotides, the CDR3 is TGTGCCAGCAGCTTAGACAGGTCCACTGAAGCTTTCTTT.

On this clonotype: A read error is possible here, since a much larger clone lies one base away. The rearrangement joins TRBV20-1 to TRBJ1-4; D is perhaps TRBD1 (6 bases). V was cut by 1 base and J by 4 bases, with 7 bases left in between. Germline V lookup: CDR1 DFQATT, CDR2 SNEGSKA (reference sequence). The CDR3 consists of 13 residues. The CDR3 reads CSARGGLNEKLFF. The CDR3 DNA reads as TGCAGTGCTAGAGGGGGGCTTAATGAAAAACTGTTTTTT.

The chain has TRBV20-1 and TRBJ1-2, with TRBD1 matching 8 bases. Looked up from germline, CDR1 is DFQATT and CDR2 is SNEGSKA (reference sequence). J lost 2 bases, V lost 6 bases, and 5 bases had no gene match. The CDR3 runs to 13 residues. The CDR3 region is CSAPTGENYGYTF. CDR3 sequence (DNA): TGCAGTGCCCCGACAGGGGAGAACTATGGCTACACCTTC.

This clonotype was detected ten times or more. V usage is TRBV5-1 and J usage is TRBJ2-3; 9 bases agree with TRBD1. The trim removed 4 bases at V and 4 bases at J, leaving 7 bases unmatched. The CDR3 contains 15 residues. Germline V gene sequence: CDR1 SGHRS, CDR2 YFSETQ. CDR3 nucleotides: TGCGCCAGCAGCCTAAGGACAGGGGCCCCAGATACGCAGTATTTT. Translation: CASSLRTGAPDTQYF. The variable domain in full, with the rest retrieved from reference TRBV5-1 and TRBJ2-3, is KAGVTQTPRYLIKTRGQQVTLSCSPISGHRSVSWYQQTPGQGLQFLFEYFSETQRNKGNFPGRFSGRQFSNSRSEMNVSTLELGDSALYLCASSLRTGAPDTQYFGPGTRLTVL.

This clonotype was recorded many times. The chain links TRBV3-1 to TRBJ2-7, with D possibly TRBD2 on 6 matching bases. Looked up from germline, CDR1 is LGHDT and CDR2 is YNNKEL (reference sequence). The CDR3 totals 13 residues. With 0 bases removed from V and 5 bases from J, the gap between germline ends came to 8 bases. The CDR3 coding sequence is TGTGCCAGCAGCCAAGAAGGAGGGGACGAGCAGTACTTC. It encodes CASSQEGGDEQYF.